These T cell receptor beta chains were read from a single sample in a study of regulatory T cells. The data were produced by immunoSEQ multiplex PCR, yet TCRdb's version contains in-frame clones alone and is incomplete. The sample carries about 20,000 clones, 90% to 95% recorded once. Sequencing was done on a sample of CD8+ T cells sorted from blood. Receptor source: a child aged 2 to 9 with CD3G deficiency. The CDR3 runs from the conserved cysteine through the conserved F or W. D genes are given only for firm matches.

v_call: TRBV19; j_call: TRBJ1-1; d_call: TRBD1; cdr3_aa: CATEQGGRRAFF; cdr3_nt: TGTGCCACCGAGCAGGGGGGGCGAAGAGCTTTCTTT
v_call: TRBV6-5; j_call: TRBJ1-6; d_call: NA; cdr3_aa: CASSYTAQGHSPLHF; cdr3_nt: TGTGCCAGCAGTTACACGGCACAGGGTCATTCACCCCTCCACTTT
v_call: TRBV10-3; j_call: TRBJ2-3; d_call: TRBD1; cdr3_aa: CAISPTGDTQYF; cdr3_nt: TGTGCCATCAGTCCGACAGGGGATACGCAGTATTTT
v_call: TRBV5-1; j_call: TRBJ1-1; d_call: NA; cdr3_aa: CASSLYGGLATNTEAFF; cdr3_nt: TGCGCCAGCAGCTTGTATGGGGGTCTTGCTACGAACACTGAAGCTTTCTTT
v_call: TRBV10-2; j_call: TRBJ2-1; d_call: NA; cdr3_aa: CASREDSRIGEQFF; cdr3_nt: TGCGCCAGCAGAGAGGACTCCCGGATAGGTGAGCAGTTCTTC
v_call: TRBV11-2; j_call: TRBJ2-2; d_call: NA; cdr3_aa: CASSLSWGATGELFF; cdr3_nt: TGTGCCAGCAGCTTAAGTTGGGGGGCGACCGGGGAGCTGTTTTTT
v_call: TRBV5-1; j_call: TRBJ2-1; d_call: NA; cdr3_aa: CASSPFPGLGKNEQFF; cdr3_nt: TGCGCCAGCAGCCCATTCCCGGGACTGGGGAAGAATGAGCAGTTCTTC
v_call: TRBV19; j_call: TRBJ2-1; d_call: NA; cdr3_aa: CASSIVEGAGEQFF; cdr3_nt: TGTGCCAGTAGTATAGTGGAGGGAGCGGGTGAGCAGTTCTTC
v_call: TRBV6-1; j_call: TRBJ2-6; d_call: TRBD2; cdr3_aa: CASSGMGSGKSSGANVLTF; cdr3_nt: TGTGCCAGCAGTGGTATGGGTAGCGGGAAGAGCTCTGGGGCCAACGTCCTGACTTTC
v_call: TRBV27; j_call: TRBJ1-3; d_call: NA; cdr3_aa: CASSFPQRWGGNTIYF; cdr3_nt: TGTGCCAGCAGCTTCCCGCAGCGATGGGGTGGAAACACCATATATTTT
v_call: TRBV28; j_call: TRBJ2-7; d_call: NA; cdr3_aa: CASSDPGTSYEQYF; cdr3_nt: TGTGCCAGCAGTGATCCCGGGACCTCCTACGAGCAGTACTTC
v_call: TRBV10-2; j_call: TRBJ2-6; d_call: NA; cdr3_aa: CASSESWSGGANVLTF; cdr3_nt: TGCGCCAGCAGTGAGTCTTGGAGTGGTGGGGCCAACGTCCTGACTTTC
v_call: TRBV28; j_call: TRBJ2-7; d_call: NA; cdr3_aa: CASSSVGGYEQYF; cdr3_nt: TGTGCCAGCAGCTCCGTGGGGGGCTACGAGCAGTACTTC
v_call: TRBV28; j_call: TRBJ2-3; d_call: TRBD1; cdr3_aa: CASSPNQGAKLRDTQYF; cdr3_nt: TGTGCCAGCAGCCCAAACCAGGGGGCGAAGTTAAGGGATACGCAGTATTTT
v_call: TRBV11-3; j_call: TRBJ2-7; d_call: TRBD2; cdr3_aa: CASSPSGSEAYEQYF; cdr3_nt: TGTGCCAGCAGTCCGAGCGGGAGTGAAGCCTACGAGCAGTACTTC
v_call: TRBV28; j_call: TRBJ2-7; d_call: TRBD1; cdr3_aa: CASSTTGEFPYEQYF; cdr3_nt: TGTGCCAGCAGCACGACAGGGGAATTTCCCTACGAGCAGTACTTC